These T cell receptor beta chains were read from a single sample in a study of blood T cells in healthy people across ages. Via MiXCR, TCRdb re-called the 5' RACE reads, giving one row per CDR3 protein. Among approximately 830,000 distinct CDR3 sequences listed, 55% to 65% were seen once. The source material was blood. These receptors were obtained from a man aged 25 to 40 in good health. Both conserved end residues are part of each CDR3. The D gene is left open where the match is weak. The size of a clone is reported for some rows only, either as once, few or many, or as a class for expanded clones.

>TRBD2|TRBJ2-5|NA|TRBV4-3
CASGHYGTSTQTQYF
TGCGCCAGCGGCCACTATGGGACTAGCACCCAGACCCAGTACTTC
>TRBD1|TRBJ2-3|NA|TRBV6-6
CASIRSGQGFADTQYF
TGTGCCAGCATCCGCTCGGGACAGGGTTTCGCAGATACGCAGTATTTT
>TRBD1|TRBJ2-1|NA|TRBV29-1
CSVEARDRALNEQFF
TGCAGCGTTGAAGCCCGGGACAGGGCCCTCAATGAGCAGTTCTTC
>TRBD2|TRBJ2-3|NA|TRBV28
CASSPWTSGGSQADTQYF
TGTGCCAGCAGTCCCTGGACTAGCGGGGGGTCCCAGGCAGATACGCAGTATTTT
>NA|TRBJ2-5|once|TRBV6-6
CASSNLDPGETQYF
TGTGCCAGCAGTAACCTAGACCCTGGGGAGACCCAGTACTTC
>NA|TRBJ1-5|NA|TRBV27
CASSFRIRNQPQHF
TGTGCCAGCAGTTTCAGGATACGCAATCAGCCCCAGCATTTT
>NA|TRBJ1-2|NA|TRBV20-1
CSAKTEPITNYGYTF
TGCAGTGCTAAGACAGAGCCGATTACTAACTATGGCTACACCTTC
>NA|TRBJ1-1|NA|TRBV11-2
CAGSLWSRTAASEAFF
TGTGCCGGCAGCTTATGGTCGCGGACAGCGGCGTCTGAAGCTTTCTTT
>TRBD2|TRBJ2-4|NA|TRBV6-6
CASSNPSGETAKNIQYF
TGTGCCAGCAGCAATCCTAGCGGGGAAACAGCCAAAAACATTCAGTACTTC
>NA|TRBJ1-4|NA|TRBV27
CASSFERAGPANEKLFF
TGTGCCAGCAGTTTTGAGAGGGCCGGTCCTGCTAATGAAAAACTGTTTTTT
>NA|TRBJ2-7|NA|TRBV4-2
CASSQVERGTYEQYF
TGTGCCAGCAGCCAAGTAGAAAGGGGAACCTACGAGCAGTACTTC
>NA|TRBJ2-6|NA|TRBV4-2
CASSQDRGGHPGGANVLTF
TGTGCCAGCAGCCAAGATCGGGGTGGGCATCCCGGAGGGGCCAACGTCCTGACTTTC
>NA|TRBJ2-3|NA|TRBV28
CASRDVRAVTDTQYF
TGTGCCAGCAGAGACGTTAGGGCCGTGACAGATACGCAGTATTTT
>TRBD2|TRBJ2-3|NA|TRBV4-3
CASNQVLAGHSTDTQYF
TGCGCCAGCAACCAAGTCTTAGCGGGTCATAGCACAGATACGCAGTATTTT
>NA|TRBJ2-1|NA|TRBV12-3/TRBV12-4
CASSLARRAYNEQFF
TGTGCCAGCAGTTTAGCGCGGAGGGCCTACAATGAGCAGTTCTTC
>NA|TRBJ2-1|NA|TRBV6-2/TRBV6-3
CASRALRNEQFF
TGTGCCAGCAGAGCTCTTCGTAATGAGCAGTTCTTC
>NA|TRBJ2-3|NA|TRBV6-5
CASSLRDFKDTQYF
TGTGCCAGCAGTTTGAGGGACTTCAAAGATACGCAGTATTTT
>NA|TRBJ1-2|NA|TRBV7-9
CASSPQAGDGYTF
TGTGCCAGCAGCCCCCAAGCAGGGGACGGCTACACCTTC
>NA|TRBJ2-7|few|TRBV29-1
CSVVGGSSYEQYF
TGCAGCGTTGTTGGGGGGTCATCCTACGAGCAGTACTTC
>TRBD2|TRBJ2-1|NA|TRBV25-1
CASRLAGREQFF
TGTGCCAGCAGGCTAGCGGGGAGGGAGCAGTTCTTC
>TRBD1|TRBJ2-7|NA|TRBV4-3
CASSRGQGPREQYF
TGCGCCAGCAGCCGAGGACAGGGCCCTCGCGAGCAGTACTTC
>NA|TRBJ2-5|NA|TRBV4-2
CASSQDVFGKETQYF
TGTGCCAGCAGCCAAGACGTGTTCGGGAAAGAGACCCAGTACTTC
>TRBD2|TRBJ2-5|NA|TRBV12-3/TRBV12-4
CASRGLAVQETQYF
TGTGCCAGCAGGGGGCTAGCGGTCCAAGAGACCCAGTACTTC
>NA|TRBJ2-3|NA|TRBV9
CASSVSFRVRSTDTQYF
TGTGCCAGCAGCGTGTCATTTCGGGTTCGTAGCACAGATACGCAGTATTTT
>NA|TRBJ1-2|NA|TRBV29-1
CSVIGDYGYTF
TGCAGCGTTATAGGAGACTATGGCTACACCTTC
>TRBD2|TRBJ2-1|NA|TRBV20-1
CSATPGTSGYNEQFF
TGCAGTGCCACCCCCGGGACTAGCGGGTACAATGAGCAGTTCTTC
>TRBD2|TRBJ2-3|NA|TRBV6-5
CASSYYTPLIAGKTDTQYF
TGTGCCAGCAGTTATTACACCCCACTAATAGCGGGGAAGACAGATACGCAGTATTTT
>TRBD2|TRBJ2-7|NA|TRBV4-2
CASSQDPWTSGAEEQYF
TGTGCCAGCAGCCAAGATCCCTGGACTAGCGGGGCGGAGGAGCAGTACTTC
>NA|TRBJ2-7|NA|TRBV12-3/TRBV12-4
CATRDSNYEQYF
TGTGCCACACGGGACTCCAACTACGAGCAGTACTTC
>NA|TRBJ1-2|NA|TRBV29-1
CGVGGNYGYTF
TGCGGCGTTGGGGGGAACTATGGCTACACCTTC
>NA|TRBJ2-3|NA|TRBV15
CATSRDKSPSTDTQYF
TGTGCCACCAGCAGAGATAAGTCCCCTAGCACAGATACGCAGTATTTT
>NA|TRBJ2-7|NA|TRBV7-9
CASSPRAWVKYF
TGTGCCAGCAGCCCCCGGGCATGGGTGAAGTACTTC
>NA|TRBJ1-1|NA|TRBV29-1
CSAWTANTEAFF
TGCAGCGCGTGGACGGCGAACACTGAAGCTTTCTTT
>TRBD1|TRBJ2-5|NA|TRBV5-1
CASSSATGTGRETQYF
TGCGCCAGCAGCTCGGCCACCGGGACAGGGCGCGAGACCCAGTACTTC
>TRBD1|TRBJ1-1|few|TRBV6-2/TRBV6-3
CASSIQGSYGRDTEAFF
TGTGCCAGCAGTATACAGGGGTCGTATGGTCGGGACACTGAAGCTTTCTTT
>TRBD2|TRBJ2-5|NA|TRBV7-8
CASSFPGLAGGLDFQETQYF
TGTGCCAGCAGCTTTCCGGGACTAGCGGGGGGTCTCGATTTCCAAGAGACCCAGTACTTC